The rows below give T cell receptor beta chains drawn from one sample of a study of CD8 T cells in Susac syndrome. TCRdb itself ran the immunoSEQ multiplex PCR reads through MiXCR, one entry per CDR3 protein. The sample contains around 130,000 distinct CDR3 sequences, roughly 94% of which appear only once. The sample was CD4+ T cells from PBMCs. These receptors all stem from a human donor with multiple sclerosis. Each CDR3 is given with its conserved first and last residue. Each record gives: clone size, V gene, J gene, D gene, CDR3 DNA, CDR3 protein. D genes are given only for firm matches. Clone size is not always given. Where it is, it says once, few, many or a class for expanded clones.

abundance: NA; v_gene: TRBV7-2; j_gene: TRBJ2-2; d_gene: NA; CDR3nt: TGTGCCAGCAGACAGGACTCGAACACCGGGGAGCTGTTTTTT; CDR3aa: CASRQDSNTGELFF
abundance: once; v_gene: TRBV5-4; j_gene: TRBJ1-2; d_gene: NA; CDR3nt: TGTGCCAGCAGCTTTGGAGAGGGGCCGGGAGGCTACACCTTC; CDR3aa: CASSFGEGPGGYTF
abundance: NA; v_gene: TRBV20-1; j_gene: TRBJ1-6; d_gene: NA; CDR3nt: TGCAGTGCTAGAGGGGTGGGGGCCGGTAATTCACCCCTCCACTTT; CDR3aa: CSARGVGAGNSPLHF
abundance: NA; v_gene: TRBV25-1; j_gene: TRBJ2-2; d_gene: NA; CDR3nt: TGTGCCAGCAGTGAATGGGGGTTGACCGGGGAGCTGTTTTTT; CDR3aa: CASSEWGLTGELFF
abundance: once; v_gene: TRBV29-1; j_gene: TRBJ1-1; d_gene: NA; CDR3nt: TGCAGCGTTGATAAGTCAGTGGTAAACACTGAAGCTTTCTTT; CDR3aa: CSVDKSVVNTEAFF
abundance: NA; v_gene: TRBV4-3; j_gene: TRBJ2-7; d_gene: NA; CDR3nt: NA; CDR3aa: CASSQGVGYGNHRYF
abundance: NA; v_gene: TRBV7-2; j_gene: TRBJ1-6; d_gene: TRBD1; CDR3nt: TGTGCCAGCAGCTTGGGAGGGGGCGAGAATTCACCCCTCCACTTT; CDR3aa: CASSLGGGENSPLHF
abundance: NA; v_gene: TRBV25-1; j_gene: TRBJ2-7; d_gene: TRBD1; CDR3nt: TGTGCCAGCTCCGGACAGGGTATATTCTACGAGCAGTACTTC; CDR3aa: CASSGQGIFYEQYF
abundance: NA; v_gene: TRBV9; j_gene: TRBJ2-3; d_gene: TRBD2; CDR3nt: TGTGCCAGCAGCGTAGCTCCGCTAGCGGGAGGTCATGGAGATACGCAGTATTTT; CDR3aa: CASSVAPLAGGHGDTQYF
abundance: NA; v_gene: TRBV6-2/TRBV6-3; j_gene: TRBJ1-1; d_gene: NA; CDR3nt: TGTGCCAGCAGTTACTCGTTACAGGGATGGGATGAGATCCTGAACACTGAAGCTTTCTTT; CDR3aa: CASSYSLQGWDEILNTEAFF
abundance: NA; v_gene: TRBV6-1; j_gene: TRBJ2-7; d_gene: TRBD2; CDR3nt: TGTGCCAGCAGACATCGGACTAGCGGGAGAGCTAGGGAGCAGTACTTC; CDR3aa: CASRHRTSGRAREQYF
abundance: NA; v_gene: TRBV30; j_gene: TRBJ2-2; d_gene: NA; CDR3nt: TGTGCCTGGATTCCGGGACATCCCACCGGGGAGCTGTTTTTT; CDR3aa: CAWIPGHPTGELFF
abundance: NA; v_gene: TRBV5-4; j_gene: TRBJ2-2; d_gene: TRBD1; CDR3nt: TGTGCCAGCAGGCAAGGGGGCGCGAACACCGGGGAGCTGTTTTTT; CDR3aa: CASRQGGANTGELFF
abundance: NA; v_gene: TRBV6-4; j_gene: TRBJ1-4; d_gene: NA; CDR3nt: TGTGCCAGCAGTGACGAAGATAATGAAAAACTGTTTTTT; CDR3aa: CASSDEDNEKLFF
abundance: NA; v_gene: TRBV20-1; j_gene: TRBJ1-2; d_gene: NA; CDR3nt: TGCAGTGCTAGAGAGAGCGAATCGCGGGGGATGCTCTATGGCTACACCTTC; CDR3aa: CSARESESRGMLYGYTF